The following is a TCR beta chain sequence with its context. As yet, its antigen is unknown. The data are from a study of OX40 agonist ivuxolimab in advanced cancers. Whole-study context: Patients in the trial were receiving intravenous ivuxolimab every 2 weeks, at doses of 0.01 to 10 mg/kg. In three patients, partial responses were observed, one with hepatocellular carcinoma and two with cutaneous melanoma. Study results and limitations: More expanded clones were found, on average, in CD8+ than in CD4+ T cells. By week 6 at 0.1 to 3.0 mg/kg, blood CD4+ and CD8+ T cells had expanded clonally.

Data came from immunoSEQ multiplex PCR; TCRdb stores just in-frame clones and leaves some out. The table lists around 60,000 clones, roughly 87% of them singletons, with over 2.5% in the top ten. CDR3 size: 16 residues. CDR1 and CDR2 (germline): LNHDA, SQIVND (reference sequence). Trimming left V 5 bases short and J 1 base short, with 17 bases between. The source is an adult with an advanced solid tumor such as melanoma, head and neck, liver or kidney cancer. The material sequenced was CD4+ or CD8+ T cells sorted from blood, taken in a trial of the OX40 agonist ivuxolimab. The rearrangement uses TRBV19 and TRBJ1-1; weak D call: TRBD1 (5 bases). In nucleotides, the CDR3 is TGTGCCAGTAGTCTTGGGGGAAGCAGGGAGAACACTGAAGCTTTCTTT. This gives the protein CASSLGGSRENTEAFF.